This is a list of T cell receptor beta chains from one sample in a study of shared clonotypes between healthy human individuals. Data came from immunoSEQ multiplex PCR; TCRdb stores just in-frame clones and leaves some out. Of around 1.9 million clones listed, just over 90% are singletons. The sample taken for sequencing was naive CD8+ T cells from PBMCs. These receptors were obtained from a man in his late teens or twenties in good health. Some clones in this sample may be carry-over from other donors' samples. Both conserved end residues are part of each CDR3.

length	V	J	CDR3
14	TRBV7-9	TRBJ1-2	CASSQDRGAEGYTF
16	TRBV7-9	TRBJ2-7	CASSLPSPGQTYEQYF
13	TRBV7-2	TRBJ2-1	CASSTKAVDEQFF
13	TRBV28	TRBJ2-3	CASSFLKHHTQYF
14	TRBV25-1	TRBJ2-3	CASSLRGLTDTQYF
16	TRBV28	TRBJ1-5	CASSSGTVNSNQPQHF
11	TRBV11-2	TRBJ2-5	CASSSKGYQYF
13	TRBV5-1	TRBJ2-1	CASRSGPINEQFF
14	TRBV19	TRBJ2-1	CASTPGSSYNEQFF
16	TRBV18	TRBJ2-1	CASSPLGGRSYNEQFF
15	TRBV7-6	TRBJ2-1	CASSSGYGSHNEQFF
16	TRBV9	TRBJ2-7	CASSPRGRGITYEQYF
16	TRBV21-1	TRBJ2-3	CASSKGGSTTTDTQYF
13	TRBV6-6	TRBJ2-7	CASSYSKGGEQYF
15	TRBV11-2	TRBJ2-7	CASSLGRGTIYEQYF
16	TRBV6-4	TRBJ2-1	CASSDFSGGTYNEQFF
13	TRBV11-2	TRBJ1-2	CASSLDRSYGYTF
15	TRBV7-9	TRBJ2-7	CASSPPRTGSWEQYF
14	TRBV6-1	TRBJ2-7	CASSEKGQTYEQYF
14	TRBV27	TRBJ2-2	CASSTGTFTGELFF
15	TRBV7-2	TRBJ2-3	CASSLGVLWGDTQYF
12	TRBV9	TRBJ2-1	CASSEDRVEQFF
12	TRBV7-9	TRBJ1-1	CASSSGSTEAFF
14	TRBV19	TRBJ2-4	CASSPQGGDDIQYF
15	TRBV28	TRBJ2-7	CASSLPDRGDYEQYF
15	TRBV7-2	TRBJ1-1	CASSFRTGGNTEAFF
13	TRBV28	TRBJ2-7	CASSLGRGGEQYF
15	TRBV9	TRBJ2-7	CASSVDGLAGGEQYF